This T cell receptor (beta chain) was captured by sequencing in a study of blood T cell repertoires in COVID-19. Trimming removed 5 bases at V and 4 bases at J, with 11 bases between. The CDR3 spans 12 residues. In germline, CDR1 is SQVTM, CDR2 ANQGSEA. Using immunoSEQ multiplex PCR, the repertoire was profiled, and TCRdb retains in-frame clones only, with some absent. The sample lists some 150,000 clones; 70% to 90% were seen once. This TCR derives from a man between 65 and 79 years old with acute or convalescent COVID-19. Material for sequencing was peripheral blood. The chain links TRBV29-1 to TRBJ2-5, with D maybe TRBD1 (6 bases). Here the CDR3 reads CSVMTGSETQYF. CDR3 sequence (DNA): TGCAGCGTTATGACAGGTTCAGAGACCCAGTACTTC.